Listed here are 8 T cell receptor beta chains from one sample, sequenced in a study of molecular identifiers for immune sequencing clone quantification. TCRdb redid the calling of the PCR reads with MiXCR, one entry per CDR3 protein. The sample lists more than 450,000 distinct CDR3 sequences, 20% to 25% occurring once. Sequenced: naive CD8+ T cells from blood, with Jurkat cell RNA spiked in. Specified subset: FACS-sorted CD8+CD4-CCR7+CD45RA+ naive T cells. The source is a human donor in good health. Some libraries in this study had Jurkat cell RNA spiked in.

This clonotype was observed a few times. The genes are TRBV9 and TRBJ1-2; 12 nucleotides line up with TRBD1. V trimming: 5 bases; J trimming: 6 bases; junction bases outside the gene matches: 5. This CDR3 has 14 amino acids. Looked up from germline, CDR1 is SGDLS and CDR2 is YYNGEE. The DNA of the CDR3 is TGTGCCAGCAGTTCGGGACAGGGGGCTCATGGCTACACCTTC. It encodes CASSSGQGAHGYTF.

In this sample, this clonotype turned up a few times. The gene calls are TRBV19 and TRBJ1-5; 9 bases agree with TRBD1. CDR3 size: 15 residues. After removal of 4 bases from V and 7 bases from J, the junction contained 8 bases not matched to a gene. The germline CDR1 and CDR2 sequences are LNHDA and SQIVND (reference sequence). The CDR3 DNA is TGTGCCAGTAGTACTTCCGGGACAGGGTGGCAGCCCCAGCATTTT. Translated, it gives CASSTSGTGWQPQHF.

The table lists this clonotype with a few counts. The rearrangement links TRBV30 to TRBJ2-3; possible D gene TRBD1, 6 bases. The germline CDR1 and CDR2 sequences are GTSNPN and SVGIG (reference sequence). Trimming removed 4 bases at V and 5 bases at J, with 16 bases between. The CDR3 has 14 amino acids. CDR3 nucleotides: TGTGCCTGGACCCTCCAGGGGTTTGGAGATACGCAGTATTTT. This codes for CAWTLQGFGDTQYF.

This clonotype has more than one count but fewer than ten. The chain is built from TRBV28 and TRBJ2-2, with 8 bases fitting TRBD1. Trimming took 3 bases from V and 0 from J; bases not matched to a gene: 6. Germline V gene sequence: CDR1 MDHEN, CDR2 SYDVKM. The CDR3 has 17 residues. CDR3 in amino acids: CASSLPDRGANTGELFF. For the CDR3, the DNA is TGTGCCAGCAGTTTGCCCGACAGGGGAGCGAACACCGGGGAGCTGTTTTTT.

This clonotype was recorded at least ten times. The V and J genes are TRBV4-1 and TRBJ2-5, with TRBD1 as a possible D gene (6 bases). V shed 1 base and J shed 4 bases, with 13 bases lying between them. CDR1 MGHRA and CDR2 YSYEKL come from the germline V gene. There are 15 residues in the CDR3. The CDR3 nucleotides are TGCGCCAGCAGCCAAGTTTTGACAGGAGGAGAGACCCAGTACTTC. Its translation is CASSQVLTGGETQYF.

J is TRBJ1-2 and V is TRBV29-1; D is perhaps TRBD1 (5 bases). Germline V lookup: CDR1 SQVTM, CDR2 ANQGSEA. Trimming shortened V by 6 bases and J by 8 bases, and 16 bases separated the two germline ends. The CDR3 contains 12 residues. The CDR3 DNA reads TGCAGCGTGCCCACCGGGGCGGGAGGCTACACCTTC. Translation gives CSVPTGAGGYTF.

This clonotype was detected ten times or more. V usage is TRBV7-9 and J usage is TRBJ2-3; D could derive from TRBD1 or TRBD2 (5 bases each). The CDR3 runs to 15 residues. Germline CDR1 SEHNR, CDR2 FQNEAQ (reference sequence). The ends were cut back, 2 bases at V and 4 bases at J, with 13 bases in the middle. The CDR3 DNA follows: TGTGCCAGCAGCTTACGGGGCTCGGCCCCAGATACGCAGTATTTT. It is translated as CASSLRGSAPDTQYF.

The chain has TRBV14 and TRBJ2-1, with D hard to call. CDR1 is SGHDN and CDR2 is FVKESK in the germline V gene. With 5 bases removed from V and 7 bases from J, the gap between germline ends came to 12 bases. The CDR3 extends over 13 amino acids. The CDR3 DNA sequence: TGTGCCAGCAGCTACCCTCCGTGGAATGAGCAGTTCTTC. Amino acids: CASSYPPWNEQFF.